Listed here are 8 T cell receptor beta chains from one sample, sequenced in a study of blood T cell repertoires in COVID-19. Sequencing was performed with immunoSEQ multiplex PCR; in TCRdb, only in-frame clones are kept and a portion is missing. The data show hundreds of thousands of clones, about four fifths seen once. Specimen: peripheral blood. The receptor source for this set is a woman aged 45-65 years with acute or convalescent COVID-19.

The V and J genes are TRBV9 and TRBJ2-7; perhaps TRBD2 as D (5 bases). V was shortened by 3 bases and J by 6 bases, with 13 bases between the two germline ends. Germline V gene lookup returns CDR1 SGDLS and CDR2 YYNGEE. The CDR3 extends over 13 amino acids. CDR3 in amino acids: CASSGGSVGEQYF. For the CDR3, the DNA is TGTGCCAGCAGCGGGGGTAGCGTGGGCGAGCAGTACTTC.

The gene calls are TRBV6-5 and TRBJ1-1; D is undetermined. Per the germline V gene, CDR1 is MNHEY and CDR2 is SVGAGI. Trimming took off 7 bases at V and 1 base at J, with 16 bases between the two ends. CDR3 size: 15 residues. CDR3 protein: CASTTGSLKNTEAFF. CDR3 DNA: TGTGCCAGCACAACGGGAAGCCTAAAGAACACTGAAGCTTTCTTT.

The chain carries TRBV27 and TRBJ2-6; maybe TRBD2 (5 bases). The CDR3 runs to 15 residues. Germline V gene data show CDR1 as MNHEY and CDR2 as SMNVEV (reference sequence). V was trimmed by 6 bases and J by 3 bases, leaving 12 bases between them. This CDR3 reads CASRSGGYGANVLTF. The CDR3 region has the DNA TGTGCCAGCAGGAGCGGAGGATATGGGGCCAACGTCCTGACTTTC.

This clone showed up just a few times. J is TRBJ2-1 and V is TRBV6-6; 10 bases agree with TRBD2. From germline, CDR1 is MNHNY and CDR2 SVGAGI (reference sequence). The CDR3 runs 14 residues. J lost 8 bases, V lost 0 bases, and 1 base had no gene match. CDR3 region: CASSYSGTSDEQFF. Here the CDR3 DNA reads TGTGCCAGCAGTTACTCGGGGACTAGCGATGAGCAGTTCTTC.

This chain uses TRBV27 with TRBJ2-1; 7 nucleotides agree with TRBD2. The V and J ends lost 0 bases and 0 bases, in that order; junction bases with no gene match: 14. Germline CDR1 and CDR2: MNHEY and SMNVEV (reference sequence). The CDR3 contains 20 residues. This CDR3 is CASSLSPPLWRGSSYNEQFF. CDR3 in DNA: TGTGCCAGCAGTTTATCGCCCCCCTTATGGCGGGGGAGCTCCTACAATGAGCAGTTCTTC.

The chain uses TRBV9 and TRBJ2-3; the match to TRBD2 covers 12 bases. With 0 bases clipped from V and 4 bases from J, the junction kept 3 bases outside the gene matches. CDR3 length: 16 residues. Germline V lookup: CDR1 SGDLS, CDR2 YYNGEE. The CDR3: CASSVGLAGVSDTQYF. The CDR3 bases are TGTGCCAGCAGCGTAGGACTAGCGGGAGTTTCAGATACGCAGTATTTT.

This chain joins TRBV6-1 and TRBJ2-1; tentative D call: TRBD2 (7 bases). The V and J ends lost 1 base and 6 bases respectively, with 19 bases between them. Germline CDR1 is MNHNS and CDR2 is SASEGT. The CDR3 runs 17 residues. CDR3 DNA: TGTGCCAGCAGTGAAGGATGGGGGAGGGGGGTTTTCAATGAGCAGTTCTTC. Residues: CASSEGWGRGVFNEQFF.

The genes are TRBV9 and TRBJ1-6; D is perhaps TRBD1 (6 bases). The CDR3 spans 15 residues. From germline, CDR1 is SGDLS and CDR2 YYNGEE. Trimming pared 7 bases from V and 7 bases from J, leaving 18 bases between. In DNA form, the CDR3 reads TGTGCCAGCGGGGGGGCCGGCCTGGAAAATTCACCCCTCCACTTT. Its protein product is CASGGAGLENSPLHF.